A single sample gave rise to the 30 T cell receptor beta chains below, sequenced in a study of blood T cells in healthy people across ages. A J-beta primer mix and a sample-barcoded 5' primer were used in a second PCR of roughly 6 to 12 cycles. Via MiXCR, TCRdb re-called the 5' RACE reads, giving one row per CDR3 protein. The sample records 600,000 to 1,000,000 distinct CDR3 sequences, approximately 25% being singletons. The data also belong to a second study, concerning T cells of mothers and their children.

Material: blood. The receptors were sampled from a boy younger than 18 in good health.

The rearrangement links TRBV6-4 to TRBJ2-2; D remains unclear. CDR3 length: 15 residues. Trimming took off 0 bases at V and 3 bases at J, with 8 bases between the two ends. Germline V gene sequence: CDR1 MRHNA, CDR2 SNTAGT. CDR3 in DNA: TGTGCCAGCAGTGACTCGTCCGGCGACACCGGGGAGCTGTTTTTT. Translated: CASSDSSGDTGELFF.

This clonotype was found a few times. CDR3 bases: TGTGCCAGCAGCAAAATGGGGGAAAGGGACCGCCAAGAGACCCAGTACTTC. Translation gives CASSKMGERDRQETQYF. The rearrangement joins TRBV21-1 to TRBJ2-5; whether TRBD1, the table's D call, matches the DNA was not checked. TRBV21-1 is a recognized pseudogene. This CDR3 has 17 amino acids.

This clonotype turned up a few times. One end of the junction is discordant with germline, which a read error may explain. The chain joins TRBV29-1 to TRBJ2-7; D is ambiguous. Looked up from germline, CDR1 is SQVTM and CDR2 is ANQGSEA. The CDR3 runs to 12 residues. In DNA, the CDR3 is TGCAGCGTTGAAGAGGAAGACGGAGCGTTGAACTTC. Its translation: CSVEEEDGALNF.

The table lists this clonotype with many counts. The chain carries TRBV6-1 and TRBJ1-1; a possible D gene is TRBD1 (5 bases). Germline CDR1 reads MNHNS; CDR2 reads SASEGT. The V and J ends lost 3 bases and 3 bases respectively, with 11 bases between them. The CDR3 runs 14 residues. In DNA, the CDR3 is TGTGCCAGCAGTGACGACAGTGTGTACACTGAAGCTTTCTTT. Translated: CASSDDSVYTEAFF.

This clonotype was detected a few times. The chain couples TRBV3-1 to TRBJ2-7, with TRBD1 matching over 9 bases. V shed 4 bases, J shed 3 bases, and the junction held 4 bases outside the gene matches. The CDR3 has 14 residues. Germline V lookup: CDR1 LGHDT, CDR2 YNNKEL (reference sequence). The CDR3 protein is CASSRRDRDYEQYF. The CDR3 bases are TGTGCCAGCAGCCGTAGGGACAGGGACTACGAGCAGTACTTC.

This clonotype appeared a few times. The chain has TRBV27 and TRBJ2-5; D not certain. Trimming stripped 5 bases from V and 3 bases from J, with 16 bases between. The V gene's germline CDR1 is MNHEY and CDR2 SMNVEV (reference sequence). This CDR3 is 15 amino acids long. The CDR3 loop is CASSPSVAEEETQYF. CDR3 DNA sequence: TGTGCCAGCAGTCCCTCCGTAGCAGAGGAAGAGACCCAGTACTTC.

In its sample, this clonotype was seen a few times. The CDR3 loop reads CASSQSTTANYGYTF. In DNA form, the CDR3 reads TGCGCCAGCAGCCAATCGACAACCGCTAACTATGGCTACACCTTC. The rearrangement uses TRBV4-3 and TRBJ1-2, with D uncertain. The CDR3 has 15 residues. Trimming took off 2 bases at V and 0 bases at J, with 10 bases between the two ends. CDR1 and CDR2 (germline): LGHNA, YSLEER.

The V call is TRBV5-1, the J call TRBJ2-1, with 14 bases that match TRBD2. Germline V gives CDR1 SGHRS, CDR2 YFSETQ. The ends lost 0 bases at V and 4 bases at J; junction bases unmatched: 0. This CDR3 is built from 16 residues. The CDR3 loop is CASSLGTSGGYNEQFF. The CDR3 nucleotides are TGCGCCAGCAGCTTGGGGACTAGCGGGGGGTACAATGAGCAGTTCTTC.

To note about this clonotype: A junction end diverges from the germline sequence, so it may reflect a read error. The genes are TRBV27 and TRBJ1-1, with D perhaps TRBD1 (5 bases). CDR3 size: 16 residues. In germline, CDR1 is MNHEY, CDR2 SMNVEV (reference sequence). The CDR3 reads CAGSSWQGGRNTEAFF. The CDR3 DNA reads as TGTGCCGGCAGCTCCTGGCAGGGTGGGAGGAACACTGAAGCTTTCTTT.

Written as DNA, the CDR3 is TGTGCCAGCAGCTTATTGAGATACCCGGGTGATGCTTTCTTT. The encoded protein is CASSLLRYPGDAFF. The chain recombines TRBV7-2 with TRBJ1-1, with unresolved D. The V gene lost 2 bases and the J gene lost 11 bases, with 18 bases spanning the gap. Per the germline V gene, CDR1 is SGHTA and CDR2 is FQGNSA. The CDR3 contains 14 residues.

Details on this clonotype: The junction does not match germline at one end; this may be a read error. The V call is TRBV12-3 or TRBV12-4, the J call TRBJ1-2; D not certain. CDR3 size: 14 residues. For the CDR3, the DNA is TGTGCCAGCAGCCCGACGGGGTCTAACTGTGGCTACACCTTC. Translation gives CASSPTGSNCGYTF.

The chain is built from TRBV7-2 and TRBJ1-5; tentatively, D is TRBD1 (5 bases). The germline CDR1 and CDR2 sequences are SGHTA and FQGNSA. This CDR3 comprises 14 residues. Trimming removed 1 base at V and 9 bases at J, with 13 bases between. In DNA form, the CDR3 reads TGTGCCAGCAGCTTAGTTGTGACAGCCTCGCCCCAGCATTTT. Encoded protein: CASSLVVTASPQHF.

Only a few counts were recorded for this clonotype. This chain uses TRBV7-2 with TRBJ2-7; perhaps TRBD1 as D (6 bases). This CDR3 has 14 residues. In germline, CDR1 is SGHTA, CDR2 FQGNSA. The ends were cut back, 2 bases at V and 5 bases at J, with 13 bases in the middle. The CDR3 DNA is TGTGCCAGCAGCTTATCCAGGGGTGACCACGAGCAGTACTTC. Its translation: CASSLSRGDHEQYF. The full variable domain, its missing parts supplied by reference TRBV7-2 and TRBJ2-7, is GAGVSQSPSNKVTEKGKDVELRCDPISGHTALYWYRQSLGQGLEFLIYFQGNSAPDKSGLPSDRFSAERTGGSVSTLTIQRTQQEDSAVYLCASSLSRGDHEQYFGPGTRLTVT.

The rearrangement joins TRBV28 to TRBJ1-2; the D gene is possibly TRBD1 (6 bases). Germline V lookup: CDR1 MDHEN, CDR2 SYDVKM. V shed 2 bases and J shed 0 bases, with 10 bases lying between them. CDR3 length: 15 amino acids. The CDR3 loop reads CASSLPDRANYGYTF. The CDR3 bases are TGTGCCAGCAGTTTACCGGACAGAGCTAACTATGGCTACACCTTC.

This clonotype was detected a few times. V gene TRBV7-9 combines with J gene TRBJ2-7; 8 positions agree with TRBD2. The CDR3 extends over 15 amino acids. V gave up 5 bases and J gave up 0 bases; unmatched junction bases: 6. Germline assignment: CDR1 SEHNR and CDR2 FQNEAQ (reference sequence). CDR3 sequence: CASSLGSGSSYEQYF. The CDR3 bases are TGTGCCAGCAGCCTCGGGAGCGGGAGCTCCTACGAGCAGTACTTC.

V gene TRBV5-6 combines with J gene TRBJ2-3; D remains unclear. This CDR3 is 14 amino acids long. Trimming took off 3 bases at V and 4 bases at J, with 12 bases between the two ends. Germline V CDR1 and CDR2: SGHDT, YYEEEE. The CDR3 sequence is CASSSAEWADTQYF. In DNA, the CDR3 is TGTGCCAGCAGCTCCGCGGAGTGGGCAGATACGCAGTATTTT.

The genes are TRBV4-3 and TRBJ1-4; the match to TRBD1 covers 8 bases. The germline V gene has CDR1 LGHNA and CDR2 YSLEER. Trimming cost V 4 bases and J 4 bases; bases outside gene matches: 5. The CDR3 is 15 amino acids. The CDR3 DNA reads TGCGCCAGCAGCCGGACAGGGTCGGGTAATGAAAAACTGTTTTTT. Residues: CASSRTGSGNEKLFF.

Only a few counts were recorded for this clonotype. Because it lacks the conserved phenylalanine or tryptophan at the end, this CDR3 is likely a read error. V usage is TRBV4-3 and J usage is TRBJ2-7, with TRBD2 as a possible D gene (5 bases). Trimming cost V 1 base and J 4 bases, with 23 bases left between them. Per germline, CDR1 LGHNA and CDR2 YSLEER. CDR3 length: 18 amino acids. CDR3 bases: TGCGCCAGCAGCCAAGGGGAGTCCTGGGGAGACCAACTTTACGAGCAGTACCTC. Protein: CASSQGESWGDQLYEQYL.

This clonotype was seen more than once but under ten times. The chain recombines TRBV2 with TRBJ2-7; a weak D match, TRBD1 (5 bases). Trimming removed 6 bases from V and 5 bases from J, with 11 bases in between. Per the germline V gene, CDR1 is SNHLY and CDR2 is FYNNEI. The CDR3 is 12 residues long. CDR3 region: CASRDNQNEQYF. CDR3 DNA sequence: TGTGCCAGCAGGGACAACCAGAACGAGCAGTACTTC.

In its sample, this clonotype was seen once. The chain carries TRBV5-1 and TRBJ1-5, with no clear D. This CDR3 spans 15 amino acids. Germline loops: CDR1 SGHRS, CDR2 YFSETQ. V lost 4 bases to trimming and J lost 2 bases, with 13 bases between them. The CDR3: CASSPSSGGNQPQHF. The CDR3 nucleotides are TGCGCCAGCAGCCCGAGTTCGGGCGGCAATCAGCCCCAGCATTTT.

This clonotype was detected a few times. The CDR3 spells CASSLKFGQGAYEQYF. In nucleotides, the CDR3 is TGTGCCAGCAGCCTGAAATTCGGACAGGGGGCGTACGAGCAGTACTTC. The rearrangement uses TRBV7-2 and TRBJ2-7; 11 bases are a match to TRBD1. Losses at the gene ends were 5 bases for V and 4 bases for J; bases not matched to a gene: 10. The CDR3 is 16 amino acids. Germline values: CDR1 SGHTA, CDR2 FQGNSA.

The chain couples TRBV6-6 to TRBJ1-5; TRBD1 aligns across 8 bases. Germline V CDR1 and CDR2: MNHNY, SVGAGI (reference sequence). The V and J ends lost 0 bases and 1 base, in that order; junction bases with no gene match: 2. CDR3 length equals 16 residues. CDR3: CASSYSWTGSNQPQHF. In DNA form, the CDR3 reads TGTGCCAGCAGTTACTCTTGGACAGGGAGCAATCAGCCCCAGCATTTT.

This clonotype was seen once. V gene TRBV20-1 combines with J gene TRBJ1-5, with a weak D call TRBD1 (6 bases). Germline V CDR1 and CDR2: DFQATT, SNEGSKA (reference sequence). CDR3 size: 12 residues. Trimming took off 5 bases at V and 6 bases at J, with 11 bases between the two ends. CDR3 sequence: CSAVQGGQPQHF. CDR3 nucleotides: TGCAGTGCTGTACAGGGAGGTCAGCCCCAGCATTTT.

The rearrangement uses TRBV2 and TRBJ2-1; 7 nucleotides line up with TRBD2. CDR3 length equals 16 residues. The germline V gene has CDR1 SNHLY and CDR2 FYNNEI. J was trimmed by 6 bases and V by 4 bases; bases with no gene match: 12. CDR3 nucleotide sequence: TGTGCCAGCAGTGGGTCGGGTAGCGGGTATTTCAATGAGCAGTTCTTC. Translating gives CASSGSGSGYFNEQFF. Based on the CDR3 plus reference TRBV2 and TRBJ2-1, the full variable domain is EPEVTQTPSHQVTQMGQEVILRCVPISNHLYFYWYRQILGQKVEFLVSFYNNEISEKSEIFDDQFSVERPDGSNFTLKIRSTKLEDSAMYFCASSGSGSGYFNEQFFGPGTRLTVL.

In its sample, this clonotype was seen once. The chain is built from TRBV29-1 and TRBJ1-2, with a weak D call TRBD1 (5 bases). V shed 5 bases and J shed 4 bases, with 14 bases lying between them. CDR1 SQVTM and CDR2 ANQGSEA come from the germline V gene. CDR3 length equals 13 residues. The CDR3 DNA reads TGCAGCGTTCAACAGGACCTTAGCTATGGCTACACCTTC. This sequence encodes CSVQQDLSYGYTF.

This clonotype was counted once. The chain is built from TRBV20-1 and TRBJ1-5; tentative D call: TRBD1 (5 bases). Trimming took 6 bases from V and 2 from J, leaving 20 bases between them. The germline CDR1 and CDR2 sequences are DFQATT and SNEGSKA (reference sequence). CDR3 size: 16 residues. The CDR3, as DNA: TGCAGTGCGGCCTACTGGGACCTAGCGGGCAATCAGCCCCAGCATTTT. This translates into CSAAYWDLAGNQPQHF.

The chain couples TRBV27 to TRBJ2-5; D may match TRBD1 or TRBD2 (5 bases each). The end of the DNA fits TRBJ2-7 better, so the J call may be wrong. Germline V gene data show CDR1 as MNHEY and CDR2 as SMNVEV (reference sequence). The CDR3 length is 15 residues. The CDR3 spells CASSLGDPGGIEQYF. CDR3 coding DNA: TGTGCCAGCAGTTTAGGGGACCCTGGTGGGATCGAGCAGTACTTC.

This clonotype has a handful of counts. The chain carries TRBV28 and TRBJ1-3, with a weak D call TRBD1 (5 bases). The germline V and J ends were trimmed by 4 bases and 4 bases, with 14 bases remaining between them. CDR1 MDHEN and CDR2 SYDVKM come from the germline V gene. This CDR3 contains 15 residues. The CDR3 is CASSSSGTDGNTIYF. CDR3 DNA: TGTGCCAGCAGTTCGTCCGGGACCGACGGAAACACCATATATTTT.

A few counts support this clonotype. This chain connects TRBV12-3 or TRBV12-4 to TRBJ2-5; D uncertain. This CDR3 has 13 amino acids. Trimming shortened V by 5 bases and J by 5 bases, and 12 bases separated the two germline ends. CDR3 protein: CASSGIDAETQYF. The CDR3 DNA reads TGTGCCAGCAGTGGGATCGACGCGGAGACCCAGTACTTC.

A few counts support this clonotype. The chain employs TRBV20-1 and TRBJ2-5, with D tentatively TRBD1 (5 bases). The J call may not be correct, given that the DNA end is closer to TRBJ2-7. Germline V lookup: CDR1 DFQATT, CDR2 SNEGSKA (reference sequence). CDR3 size: 12 residues. The CDR3 loop reads CSARLTGYEQYF. CDR3 DNA: TGCAGTGCTAGACTTACAGGCTACGAGCAGTACTTC.